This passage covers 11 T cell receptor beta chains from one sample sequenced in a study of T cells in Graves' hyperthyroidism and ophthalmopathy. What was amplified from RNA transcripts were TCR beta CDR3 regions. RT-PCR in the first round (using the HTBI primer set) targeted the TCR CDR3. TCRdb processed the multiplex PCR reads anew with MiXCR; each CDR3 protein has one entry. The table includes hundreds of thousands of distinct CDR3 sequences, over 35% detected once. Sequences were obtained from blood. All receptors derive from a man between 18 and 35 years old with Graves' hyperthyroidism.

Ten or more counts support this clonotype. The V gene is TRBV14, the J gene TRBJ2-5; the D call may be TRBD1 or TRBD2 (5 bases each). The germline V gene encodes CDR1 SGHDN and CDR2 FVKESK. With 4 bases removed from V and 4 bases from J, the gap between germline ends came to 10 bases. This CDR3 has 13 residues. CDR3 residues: CASSRGMRETQYF. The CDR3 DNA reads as TGTGCCAGCAGCCGGGGGATGCGAGAGACCCAGTACTTC.

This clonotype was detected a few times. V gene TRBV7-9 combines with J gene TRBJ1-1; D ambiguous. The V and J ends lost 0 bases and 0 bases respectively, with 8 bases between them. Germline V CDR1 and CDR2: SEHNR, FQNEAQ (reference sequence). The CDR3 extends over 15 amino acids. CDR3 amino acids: CASSLAAALNTEAFF. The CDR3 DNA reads TGTGCCAGCAGCTTAGCGGCAGCTCTGAACACTGAAGCTTTCTTT.

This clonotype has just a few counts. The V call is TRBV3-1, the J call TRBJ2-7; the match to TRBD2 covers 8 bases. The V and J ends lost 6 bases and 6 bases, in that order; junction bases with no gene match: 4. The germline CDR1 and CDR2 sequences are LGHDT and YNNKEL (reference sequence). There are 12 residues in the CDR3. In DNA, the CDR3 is TGTGCCAGCAGATCAGCGGGAGCCGAGCAGTACTTC. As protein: CASRSAGAEQYF.

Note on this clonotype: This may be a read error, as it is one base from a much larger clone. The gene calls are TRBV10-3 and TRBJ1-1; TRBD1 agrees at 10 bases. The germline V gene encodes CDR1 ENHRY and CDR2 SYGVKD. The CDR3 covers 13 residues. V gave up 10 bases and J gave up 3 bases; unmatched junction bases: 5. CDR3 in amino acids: CATTGTGDTEAFF. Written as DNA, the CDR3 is TGTGCCACCACCGGGACAGGGGACACTGAAGCTTTCTTT.

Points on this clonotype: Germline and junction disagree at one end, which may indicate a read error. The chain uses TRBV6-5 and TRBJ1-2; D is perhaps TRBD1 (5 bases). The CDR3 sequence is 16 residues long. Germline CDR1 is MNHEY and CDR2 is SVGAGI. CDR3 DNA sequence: TGTGCCATCAGTTACTCCTGGGACGGATCTAACTATGGCTACACCTTC. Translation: CAISYSWDGSNYGYTF.

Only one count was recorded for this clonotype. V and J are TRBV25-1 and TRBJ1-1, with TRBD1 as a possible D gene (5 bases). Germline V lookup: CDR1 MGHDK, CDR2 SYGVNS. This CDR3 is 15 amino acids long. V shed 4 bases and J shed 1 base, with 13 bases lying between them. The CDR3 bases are TGTGCCAGCAGTGCCGCAGGGATAACGAACACTGAAGCTTTCTTT. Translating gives CASSAAGITNTEAFF.

The CDR3, as DNA: TGTGCCAGCACCCCCCCAGTGAACACTGAAGCTTTCTTT. Protein: CASTPPVNTEAFF. The J gene is TRBJ1-1, the V gene TRBV2; D call uncertain. The CDR3 contains 13 residues. V gave up 7 bases and J gave up 0 bases, with 9 bases separating them. Germline CDR1 reads SNHLY; CDR2 reads FYNNEI. Full variable domain (outside the CDR3, taken from reference TRBV2 and TRBJ1-1): EPEVTQTPSHQVTQMGQEVILRCVPISNHLYFYWYRQILGQKVEFLVSFYNNEISEKSEIFDDQFSVERPDGSNFTLKIRSTKLEDSAMYFCASTPPVNTEAFFGQGTRLTVV.

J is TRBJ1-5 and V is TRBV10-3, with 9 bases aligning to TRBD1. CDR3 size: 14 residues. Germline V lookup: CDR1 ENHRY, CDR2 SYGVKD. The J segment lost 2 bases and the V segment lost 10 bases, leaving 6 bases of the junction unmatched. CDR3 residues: CATGTGRGNQPQHF. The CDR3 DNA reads TGTGCCACCGGGACAGGGCGAGGCAATCAGCCCCAGCATTTT.

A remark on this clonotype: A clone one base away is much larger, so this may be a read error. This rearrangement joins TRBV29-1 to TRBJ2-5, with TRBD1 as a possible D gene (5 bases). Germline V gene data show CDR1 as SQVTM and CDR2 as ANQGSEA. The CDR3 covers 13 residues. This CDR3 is CRVIPQVSETQYF. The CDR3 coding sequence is TGCCGCGTGATTCCACAGGTTTCGGAGACCCAGTACTTC.

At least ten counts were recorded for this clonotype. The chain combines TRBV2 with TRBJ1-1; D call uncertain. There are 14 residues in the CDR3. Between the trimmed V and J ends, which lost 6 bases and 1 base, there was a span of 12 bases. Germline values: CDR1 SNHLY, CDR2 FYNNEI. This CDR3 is CASRIRGPNTEAFF. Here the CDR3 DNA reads TGTGCCAGCAGAATAAGAGGCCCGAACACTGAAGCTTTCTTT.

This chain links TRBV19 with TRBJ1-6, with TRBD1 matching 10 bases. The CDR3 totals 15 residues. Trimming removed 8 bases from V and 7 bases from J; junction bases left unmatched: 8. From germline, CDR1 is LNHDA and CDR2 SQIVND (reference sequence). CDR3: CASQYGGQGNSPLHF. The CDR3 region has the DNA TGTGCCAGTCAGTACGGGGGACAGGGGAATTCACCCCTCCACTTT. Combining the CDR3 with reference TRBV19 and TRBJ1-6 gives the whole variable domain DGGITQSPKYLFRKEGQNVTLSCEQNLNHDAMYWYRQDPGQGLRLIYYSQIVNDFQKGDIAEGYSVSREKKESFPLTVTSAQKNPTAFYLCASQYGGQGNSPLHFGNGTRLTVT.